These 12 T cell receptor beta chains came from one sample sequenced in a study of shared clonotypes between healthy human individuals. This table comes from immunoSEQ multiplex PCR, and its TCRdb copy is limited to in-frame clones, with some not included. The data hold millions of clones, with approximately 93% observed a single time. The specimen sequenced was naive CD4+ T cells from PBMCs. As to subset: CD45RA+ positively selected. The receptors come from a man between 18 and 29 years old in good health. Some clones in this sample may be carry-over from other donors' samples.

The chain carries TRBV27 and TRBJ1-2, with TRBD1 identical over 7 bases. Trimming cost V 4 bases and J 4 bases; bases outside gene matches: 6. The CDR3 is 14 residues long. From germline, CDR1 is MNHEY and CDR2 SMNVEV (reference sequence). The CDR3 DNA reads TGTGCCAGCAGTTCCACGACAGGGTTCTATGGCTACACCTTC. Translation gives CASSSTTGFYGYTF.

The chain combines TRBV9 with TRBJ2-3, with D unclear. CDR3 length: 15 residues. Trimming removed 0 bases at V and 2 bases at J, with 10 bases between. The germline CDR1 and CDR2 sequences are SGDLS and YYNGEE. CDR3 region: CASSVVHSNTDTQYF. The CDR3 nucleotides are TGTGCCAGCAGCGTAGTTCACAGCAACACAGATACGCAGTATTTT. Looking up the rest from reference TRBV9 and TRBJ2-3 gives the full variable domain: DSGVTQTPKHLITATGQRVTLRCSPRSGDLSVYWYQQSLDQGLQFLIQYYNGEERAKGNILERFSAQQFPDLHSELNLSSLELGDSALYFCASSVVHSNTDTQYFGPGTRLTVL.

The V gene is TRBV28, the J gene TRBJ2-6; D ambiguous. Looked up from germline, CDR1 is MDHEN and CDR2 is SYDVKM. This CDR3 region has 15 residues. Between the trimmed V and J ends, which lost 7 bases and 0 bases, there was a span of 10 bases. DNA of the CDR3: TGTGCCAGCATCCCCGGCGGCTCTGGGGCCAACGTCCTGACTTTC. Protein sequence: CASIPGGSGANVLTF.

This clone was recorded only once. The rearrangement uses TRBV5-6 and TRBJ2-1; D might be TRBD2 (6 bases). This CDR3 contains 16 residues. Per the germline V gene, CDR1 is SGHDT and CDR2 is YYEEEE. V was cut by 2 bases and J by 0 bases, with 12 bases left in between. CDR3 residues: CASSFLDGSSYNEQFF. The CDR3 coding sequence is TGTGCCAGCAGCTTCTTGGACGGGAGCTCCTACAATGAGCAGTTCTTC.

Only one count was recorded for this clone. Within the sample, other DNA sequences also encode this same CDR3. The chain is built from TRBV2 and TRBJ2-7; D may be TRBD2 (6 bases). The CDR3 is 12 amino acids. Germline loops: CDR1 SNHLY, CDR2 FYNNEI. V lost 3 bases and J lost 3, with 6 bases in between. In DNA, the CDR3 is TGTGCCAGCAGTGAGGGAGGCTACGAGCAGTACTTC. Protein sequence: CASSEGGYEQYF.

The V gene is TRBV19, the J gene TRBJ2-6; D is unresolved. V was cut by 2 bases and J by 5 bases, with 16 bases left in between. This CDR3 has 17 amino acids. In germline, CDR1 is LNHDA, CDR2 SQIVND (reference sequence). CDR3 protein: CASSISTATRRANVLTF. The CDR3 DNA reads TGTGCCAGTAGTATATCGACGGCGACAAGGAGGGCCAACGTCCTGACTTTC.

On this clone itself: In the same sample, other DNA sequences code for this CDR3. V is TRBV5-1 and J is TRBJ2-1; D gene unclear. The length of the CDR3 is 13 residues. Trimming left V 5 bases short and J 4 bases short, with 10 bases between. Per germline, CDR1 SGHRS and CDR2 YFSETQ. CDR3 amino acids: CASSFGSYNEQFF. The CDR3 nucleotides are TGCGCCAGCAGTTTCGGCAGTTACAATGAGCAGTTCTTC.

The rearrangement links TRBV28 to TRBJ1-6, with 8 bases fitting TRBD1. The CDR3 runs to 15 residues. Germline assignment: CDR1 MDHEN and CDR2 SYDVKM. V trimming: 0 bases; J trimming: 5 bases; junction bases outside the gene matches: 0. The CDR3 sequence is CASSLWDRDNSPLHF. CDR3 DNA sequence: TGTGCCAGCAGTTTATGGGACAGGGATAATTCACCCCTCCACTTT.

The CDR3 sequence is CASSLVSGSLYNEQFF. Written as DNA, the CDR3 is TGTGCCAGCAGCTTGGTTAGCGGGAGTCTCTACAATGAGCAGTTCTTC. The chain links TRBV5-6 to TRBJ2-1, with 9 positions matching TRBD2. Germline CDR1 reads SGHDT; CDR2 reads YYEEEE. This CDR3 has 16 residues. With V trimmed by 0 bases and J by 3 bases, 4 bases remained unmatched.

This clone was observed a few times. The gene calls are TRBV18 and TRBJ1-1; D uncertain. CDR1 and CDR2 from the germline V gene are KGHSH and LQKENI. This CDR3 region has 12 residues. V dropped 0 bases and J dropped 8 bases, with 7 bases sitting between them. In DNA, the CDR3 is TGTGCCAGCTCACCACCATCCAGAGAAGCTTTCTTT. It codes for CASSPPSREAFF.

The V and J genes are TRBV6-5 and TRBJ2-5, with D perhaps matching TRBD1 (5 bases). Germline values: CDR1 MNHEY, CDR2 SVGAGI. V lost 6 bases and J 0 bases, leaving 11 bases between the germline ends. The CDR3 totals 14 residues. The CDR3 DNA reads as TGTGCCAGCAGGGTAGACAGATACCAAGAGACCCAGTACTTC. Its protein is CASRVDRYQETQYF.

The chain is built from TRBV6-1 and TRBJ2-5; the match to TRBD1 covers 7 bases. The V gene end was trimmed by 4 bases and the J gene end by 1 base; junction bases not matched to a gene: 9. CDR1 is MNHNS, CDR2 SASEGT, per germline. This CDR3 comprises 16 residues. CDR3 in amino acids: CASSAQIGQVQETQYF. The CDR3 region has the DNA TGTGCCAGCAGTGCCCAAATAGGACAGGTCCAAGAGACCCAGTACTTC.